This T cell receptor beta chain was documented in a study of cytomegalovirus exposure and HLA in healthy donors. Overall study findings and caveats: In presence/absence analyses, roughly uniform sequencing depth across donors was assumed. By a later analysis, the bulk of CMV-associated TCR beta chains appeared HLA-restricted. Sequencing likely caused a cluster of highly shared sequence variants.

The CDR3 covers 16 residues. CDR1 and CDR2 (germline): MGHRA, YSYEKL. The ends were cut back, 0 bases at V and 0 bases at J, with 9 bases in the middle. PCR was performed using 60 Vbeta and 13 Jbeta primers. Sequencing was performed with immunoSEQ multiplex PCR; in TCRdb, only in-frame clones are kept and a portion is missing. The sample includes 170,000 or so clones, around four fifths of them seen just once. This clone was found a few times. As yet, its antigen is unknown. This TCR was sampled from a woman between 45 and 65 years old in good health and CMV-seropositive. Sequenced input: PBMCs. The chain couples TRBV4-1 to TRBJ1-3, with TRBD1 as a possible D gene (5 bases). The CDR3: CASSQEGAPSGNTIYF. CDR3 DNA: TGCGCCAGCAGCCAAGAAGGGGCTCCCTCTGGAAACACCATATATTTT.